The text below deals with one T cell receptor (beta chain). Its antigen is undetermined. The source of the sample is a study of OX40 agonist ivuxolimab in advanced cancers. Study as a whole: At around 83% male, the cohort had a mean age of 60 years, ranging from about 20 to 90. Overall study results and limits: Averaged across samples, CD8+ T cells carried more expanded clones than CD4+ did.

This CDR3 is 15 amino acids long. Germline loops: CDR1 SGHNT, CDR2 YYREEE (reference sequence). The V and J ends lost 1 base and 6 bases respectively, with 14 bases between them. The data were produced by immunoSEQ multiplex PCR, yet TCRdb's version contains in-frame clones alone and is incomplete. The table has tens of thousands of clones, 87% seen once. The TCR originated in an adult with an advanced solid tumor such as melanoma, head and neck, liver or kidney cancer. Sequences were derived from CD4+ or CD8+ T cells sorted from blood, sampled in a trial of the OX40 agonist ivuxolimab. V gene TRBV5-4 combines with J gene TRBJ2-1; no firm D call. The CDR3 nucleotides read TGTGCCAGCAGCTTGCGAACACTTGGCCCCAATGAGCAGTTCTTC. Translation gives CASSLRTLGPNEQFF.